The subject of this entry is one T cell receptor beta chain. This sample was taken from a study of blood T cell repertoires in COVID-19. The data were produced by immunoSEQ multiplex PCR, yet TCRdb's version contains in-frame clones alone and is incomplete. The table records 200,000 to 250,000 clones, more than 80% of them present only once. The age range of participants was about 18 to 95 years, with residence in roughly 25 US areas. Symptom resolution, clearance, or two negative PCRs marked donors in Cohort 3 as recovered. Sequencing was performed on PBMCs or T cells enriched from blood (not recorded which). The TCR comes from a man aged 25 to 40 who had recovered from COVID-19.

The CDR3 loop is CASSLETGGRNSPLHF. DNA of the CDR3: TGTGCCAGCAGCCTCGAGACAGGGGGCAGGAATTCACCCCTCCACTTT. J is TRBJ1-6 and V is TRBV7-6; 10 nucleotides match TRBD1. Germline assignment: CDR1 SGHVS and CDR2 FNYEAQ. V lost 5 bases to trimming and J lost 7 bases; unmatched junction nucleotides: 8. This CDR3 is built from 16 residues.